This TCR beta chain originates from a study of cytomegalovirus exposure and HLA in healthy donors. Study-wide findings and caveats: The study flagged roughly 160 TCR beta chains as cytomegalovirus-associated.

After removal of 4 bases from V and 0 bases from J, the junction contained 5 bases not matched to a gene. The CDR3 runs to 15 residues. The V gene's germline CDR1 is SGHDT and CDR2 YYEEEE. Regarding this clone: Its cognate antigen is unknown.

This table comes from immunoSEQ multiplex PCR, and its TCRdb copy is limited to in-frame clones, with some not included. The data contain 35,000 to 55,000 clones, over 85% of them singletons. The source is a woman under 30 in good health and CMV-seronegative. The genes are TRBV5-6 and TRBJ2-7; 9 nucleotides align to TRBD1. The sequenced material came from PBMCs. The CDR3 sequence: CASSPGTGYSYEQYF. CDR3 nucleotide sequence: TGTGCCAGCAGCCCTGGGACAGGGTACTCCTACGAGCAGTACTTC.